Shown below are 31 T cell receptor beta chains from a single sample sequenced in a study of CD8+ T cells in alopecia areata (dated by TCRdb to about 2018). The library was built by means of the immunoSEQ multiplex PCR assay. RNA was extracted from all samples and reverse transcribed into cDNA, which served as template for TCR sequencing. Here the immuneACCESS table is served through TCRdb, limited to in-frame sequences with V and J called. Missing clones are a known gap in these copies; in checked studies unresolved V genes cover under half, and the rest lacks a known reason. The sample features over 100,000 clones, and none is a singleton. The ten most abundant clones make up 15% to 20% of the sample. The sequencing sample was made of lesional skin. These receptor sequences come from a C3H/HeJ mouse with alopecia areata. This strain has the MHC haplotype H2-k.

This clone showed up just a few times. Mouse gene names apply. From the germline J gene comes the end of the CDR3, since the read stops 4 residues before it. V and J are TRBV19 and TRBJ2-7; 9 bases match TRBD2. This CDR3 has 12 amino acids. Germline CDR1 and CDR2: FNHDT and SITEND (reference sequence). The part of the CDR3 DNA that was read is TGTGCCAGTCGACTGGGGGAGTAT. Its protein is CASRLGEY. The full CDR3 is CASRLGEYEQYF.

Details on this clone: Mouse gene names apply. The sequence runs out 4 residues before the end of the CDR3; the remainder is reconstructed from the germline J gene. V gene TRBV1 combines with J gene TRBJ1-2; no clear D. The V end was cut by 0 bases, the J end by 0 bases, with 11 bases between. Germline CDR1 is NSQYPW and CDR2 is LRSPGD (reference sequence). CDR3 size: 16 residues. CDR3 amino acids: CTCSAESRQANSDYTF. Partial CDR3 DNA: TGCACCTGCAGTGCAGAAAGTAGGCAGGCAAACTCC.

This clone was seen only a few times. Gene names are the mouse ones. From the germline J gene comes the end of the CDR3, since the read stops 4 residues before it. The chain recombines TRBV1 with TRBJ2-5, with 9 positions matching TRBD2. The CDR3 has 16 amino acids. Germline V gene lookup returns CDR1 NSQYPW and CDR2 LRSPGD (reference sequence). The V and J ends lost 5 bases and 2 bases, in that order; junction bases with no gene match: 8. CDR3 bases read: TGCACCTGCAGTATTCCTCGGGACTGGGTCCAAGAC. Translating it yields CTCSIPRDWVQD. The CDR3, in full, reads CTCSIPRDWVQDTQYF.

In this sample, this clone turned up a few times. Each gene name is a mouse one. The sequence runs out 4 residues before the end of the CDR3; the remainder is reconstructed from the germline J gene. The chain is built from TRBV13-2 and TRBJ2-1, with D possibly TRBD2 on 6 matching bases. The ends were cut back, 2 bases at V and 2 bases at J, with 11 bases in the middle. CDR3 length: 15 residues. CDR1 and CDR2 (germline): NNHNN, SYGAGS (reference sequence). This CDR3 is CASGEGWGDYAEQFF. Incomplete CDR3 DNA: TGTGCCAGCGGTGAGGGCTGGGGAGACTATGCT.

In its sample, this clone was seen many times. Genes here carry mouse names. The CDR3 goes on 4 residues after the read ends, and that part is filled in from the germline J gene. The rearrangement joins TRBV13-3 to TRBJ2-7; 10 bases agree with TRBD2. CDR3 size: 12 residues. From germline, CDR1 is NNHDY and CDR2 SYVADS. The sequenced part of the CDR3 DNA is TGTGCCAGCACTGGGGGGGCGGAT. It specifies CASTGGAD. The whole CDR3 sequence is CASTGGADEQYF.

As to this clone: The protein in this entry is translated from the DNA; at residue 10 it differs from the protein listed in TCRdb. Genes and germline come from the mouse. Read sequence stops 3 residues before the CDR3 end, and the germline J gene provides the missing end. The V gene is TRBV1, the J gene TRBJ1-3; TRBD1 aligns across 7 bases. The CDR3 is 13 amino acids. Trimming took 5 bases from V and 8 from J; bases not matched to a gene: 6. Germline V CDR1 and CDR2: NSQYPW, LRSPGD (reference sequence). CDR3 in amino acids: CTCSPGQADTLYF. Partial CDR3 DNA: TGCACCTGCAGTCCTGGACAGGCGGATACG. The complete variable domain, with remaining parts taken from reference TRBV1 and TRBJ1-3, reads VTLLEQNPRWRLVPRGQAVNLRCILKNSQYPWMSWYQQDLQKQLQWLFTLRSPGDKEVKSLPGADYLATRVTDTELRLQVANMSQGRTLYCTCSPGQADTLYFGEGSRLIVV.

This clone has a count of ten or more. Gene names refer to mouse genes. The CDR3 end is not reached by the read, which stops 4 residues before it; the germline J gene fills it in. The chain uses TRBV13-3 and TRBJ2-1; 9 nucleotides line up with TRBD2. V dropped 2 bases and J dropped 5; count of bases not matched to a gene: 5. This CDR3 region has 15 residues. Germline CDR1 NNHDY, CDR2 SYVADS. CDR3 amino acids: CASSERDWEDAEQFF. Incomplete CDR3 DNA: TGTGCCAGCAGTGAACGGGACTGGGAGGATGCT.

This clone was found many times. The genes are named according to mouse. The read comes to an end 4 residues before the CDR3 does, leaving the germline J gene to fill in the end. The V gene is TRBV13-3, the J gene TRBJ2-1; 8 bases are a match to TRBD1. This CDR3 is built from 15 residues. Germline V gene sequence: CDR1 NNHDY, CDR2 SYVADS. CDR3 in amino acids: CASSDARTGRAEQFF. CDR3 DNA (partial): TGTGCCAGCAGTGATGCCCGGACAGGGAGGGCT.

This clone turned up a few times. Mouse germline and gene names are used. The read falls 4 residues short of the CDR3 end, and the missing part is taken from the germline J gene. The rearrangement joins TRBV13-3 to TRBJ1-1; 10 bases agree with TRBD1. After removal of 4 bases from V and 3 bases from J, the junction contained 9 bases not matched to a gene. The CDR3 length is 16 residues. Germline V gene lookup returns CDR1 NNHDY and CDR2 SYVADS. CDR3 in amino acids: CASSPGQGPGDTEVFF. The CDR3 bases that were read are TGTGCCAGCAGTCCGGGACAGGGGCCGGGAGACACA.

This clone was detected only a few times. Germline and genes here are mouse. The CDR3 end lies 4 residues beyond the end of the read and is filled in from the germline J gene. The J gene is TRBJ1-1, the V gene TRBV13-3, with D possibly being TRBD1 (5 bases). The CDR3 runs 14 residues. V lost 3 bases and J lost 4, with 13 bases in between. Germline V lookup: CDR1 NNHDY, CDR2 SYVADS. The CDR3 loop is CASSGGGHGTEVFF. Incomplete CDR3 DNA: TGTGCCAGCAGTGGGGGGGGTCATGGCACA.

This clone was observed a handful of times. Gene labels here are mouse ones. The CDR3 loop is CAWRGQGNTEVFF. Partial CDR3 DNA: TGTGCCTGGAGGGGACAGGGGAACACA. J is TRBJ1-1 and V is TRBV31; 9 bases agree with TRBD1. Read data end 4 residues before the CDR3 end; the end is taken from the germline J gene. This CDR3 contains 13 residues. V lost 3 bases to trimming and J lost 1 base; unmatched junction nucleotides: 0. CDR1 and CDR2 from the germline V gene are GKSSPN and SITVG.

This clone was picked up a small number of times. Genes here carry mouse names. The read ends 4 residues before the CDR3 terminus; that terminus is restored from the germline J gene. The sample contains more than one DNA sequence encoding this CDR3. The chain couples TRBV13-3 to TRBJ1-1; TRBD1 matches at 11 bases. V was pared by 2 bases and J by 3 bases, with 6 bases of the junction left unmatched. CDR1 is NNHDY and CDR2 is SYVADS in the germline V gene. The length of the CDR3 is 16 residues. The CDR3 bases that were read are TGTGCCAGCAGTGAACCGGGACAGGGGGGAGACACA. This translates into CASSEPGQGGDT. The whole CDR3 sequence reads CASSEPGQGGDTEVFF.

Comment on this clone: Gene and germline names: mouse. The read finishes 4 residues shy of the CDR3 end, and the germline J gene is used to complete it. The chain is built from TRBV13-3 and TRBJ2-7; 10 bases are a match to TRBD2. Germline loops: CDR1 NNHDY, CDR2 SYVADS. This CDR3 has 14 amino acids. The sequenced CDR3 bases are TGTGCCAGCAGTGAGGGAGACTGGGGGGAT. Amino acids: CASSEGDWGD. The whole CDR3 reads CASSEGDWGDEQYF.

Only a few counts were recorded for this clone. Mouse gene names apply. The read terminates 4 residues before the CDR3 end, so the remaining end is supplied by the germline J gene. The chain combines TRBV5 with TRBJ2-2, with 11 bases matching TRBD2. From germline, CDR1 is LGHNA and CDR2 YNLKQL (reference sequence). V lost 4 bases, J lost 0 bases, and 4 bases stayed unmatched. CDR3 length equals 17 residues. The CDR3 protein is CASSPSGLGANTGQLYF. The sequenced part of the CDR3 DNA is TGTGCCAGCAGCCCCTCGGGACTGGGGGCAAACACCGGG.

This clone occurred many times. The gene symbols are mouse symbols. The read ends 4 residues before the CDR3 terminus; that terminus is restored from the germline J gene. The V and J genes are TRBV31 and TRBJ1-2, with TRBD1 matching 7 bases. This CDR3 has 13 residues. With V trimmed by 1 base and J by 2 bases, 1 base remained unmatched. The V gene's germline CDR1 is GKSSPN and CDR2 SITVG. CDR3 amino acids: CAWSPGQNSDYTF. The CDR3 bases that were read are TGTGCCTGGAGTCCGGGACAGAACTCC.

Points on this clone: These gene names are mouse names. Coverage ceases 4 residues before the CDR3 finishes, and the germline J gene fills in the end. The chain employs TRBV13-1 and TRBJ2-4; 11 bases match TRBD2. The V and J ends lost 3 bases and 1 base, in that order; junction bases with no gene match: 4. Germline values: CDR1 NSHNY, CDR2 SYGAGN. The CDR3 is 16 residues long. CDR3 DNA (partial): TGTGCCAGCAGTGGGGGGACTGGGGGACGTCAAAAC. It translates to CASSGGTGGRQN. The whole CDR3 protein reads CASSGGTGGRQNTLYF.

For this clone: The germline and genes are mouse ones. The read ends 4 residues shy of where the CDR3 ends; the end is completed using the germline J gene. V usage is TRBV19 and J usage is TRBJ2-7, with D maybe TRBD1 (5 bases). Germline V gene lookup returns CDR1 FNHDT and CDR2 SITEND (reference sequence). The ends were cut back, 5 bases at V and 3 bases at J, with 12 bases in the middle. The CDR3 length is 13 residues. The CDR3 bases that were read are TGTGCCAGCAGGGACAAAAATTTCTAT. Its translation: CASRDKNFY. The full-length CDR3 reads as CASRDKNFYEQYF.

With regard to this clone: Mouse names are used for the genes. The CDR3 end is not reached by the read, which stops 4 residues before it; the germline J gene fills it in. V usage is TRBV13-2 and J usage is TRBJ2-7; D gene ambiguous. In germline, CDR1 is NNHNN, CDR2 SYGAGS (reference sequence). CDR3 size: 13 residues. V was trimmed by 0 bases and J by 3 bases, leaving 7 bases between them. The part of the CDR3 DNA that was read is TGTGCCAGCGGTGATGCACCAGACTAT. This gives the protein CASGDAPDY. The whole CDR3 reads CASGDAPDYEQYF.

This clone was observed many times. The germline and genes are mouse ones. Coverage ceases 4 residues before the CDR3 finishes, and the germline J gene fills in the end. The rearrangement links TRBV13-3 to TRBJ2-1; 10 positions match TRBD1. The ends lost 2 bases at V and 6 bases at J; junction bases unmatched: 2. Germline lookup yields CDR1 NNHDY and CDR2 SYVADS. The CDR3 runs 14 residues. The CDR3 region is CASSEGTGVAEQFF. CDR3 bases read: TGTGCCAGCAGTGAAGGGACAGGGGTTGCT.

This clone has just a few counts. The gene names here belong to mouse. The read ends 4 residues shy of where the CDR3 ends; the end is completed using the germline J gene. Other DNA sequences from this sample encode an identical CDR3 as well. J is TRBJ2-1 and V is TRBV1; TRBD2 might be the D (7 bases). Deletions cut 2 bases from V and 4 bases from J, with 9 bases between. Germline values: CDR1 NSQYPW, CDR2 LRSPGD (reference sequence). This CDR3 contains 14 residues. CDR3 sequence: CTCSARGGYAEQFF. The DNA read from the CDR3 is TGCACCTGCAGTGCAAGGGGGGGATATGCT.

In this sample, this clone turned up many times. Gene names follow the mouse nomenclature. From the germline J gene comes the end of the CDR3, since the read stops 4 residues before it. The rearrangement uses TRBV13-3 and TRBJ2-1; tentatively, D is TRBD1 (6 bases). V was clipped by 9 bases and J by 5 bases, with 9 bases between them. Germline loops: CDR1 NNHDY, CDR2 SYVADS. This CDR3 comprises 11 residues. The chain's CDR3 is CATGTNAEQFF. The CDR3 DNA, read in part, is TGTGCCACCGGGACAAATGCT.

This clone occurred a few times. The gene names given are mouse names. The CDR3 extends 4 residues past the end of the read, so its final part is completed from the germline J gene. The rearrangement uses TRBV13-3 and TRBJ2-5; a possible D gene is TRBD1 (6 bases). The CDR3 spans 13 residues. Germline V CDR1 and CDR2: NNHDY, SYVADS. Incomplete CDR3 DNA: TGTGCCAGCTCTCCAGGGGATTCAGAC. This gives the protein CASSPGDSD. The whole CDR3 protein is CASSPGDSDTQYF. Filled out from reference TRBV13-3 and TRBJ2-5, the complete variable domain reads EAAVTQSPRSKVAVTGGKVTLSCHQTNNHDYMYWYRQDTGHGLRLIHYSYVADSTEKGDIPDGYKASRPSQENFSLILELASLSQTAVYFCASSPGDSDTQYFGPGTRLLVL.

On this clone: The protein here is the DNA translation, as the TCRdb protein differs from it at residue 14. Gene names and germline refer to mouse. The read is 3 residues too short to cover the CDR3 end, so that end is filled in from the germline J gene. V gene TRBV17 combines with J gene TRBJ1-3; 7 bases match TRBD1. Germline-derived CDR1 and CDR2 are MNHDT and YYDKIL. The CDR3 is 17 amino acids. V was clipped by 0 bases and J by 2 bases; unmatched bases: 7. This CDR3 reads CASSRDLVTGTGNTLYF. Incomplete CDR3 DNA: TGTGCTAGCAGTAGAGATCTAGTGACAGGGACTGGAAATACG.

This clone has a handful of counts. The listed genes are named as in mouse. The CDR3 goes on 4 residues after the read ends, and that part is filled in from the germline J gene. The V call is TRBV1, the J call TRBJ2-7, with unresolved D. CDR3 size: 14 residues. The germline V and J ends were trimmed by 0 bases and 1 base, with 7 bases remaining between them. The germline V gene has CDR1 NSQYPW and CDR2 LRSPGD (reference sequence). CDR3 sequence reads: CTCSADHSSYEQYF. The part of the CDR3 DNA that was read is TGCACCTGCAGTGCAGATCACTCTTCCTAT. Full variable domain (remainder filled in from reference TRBV1 and TRBJ2-7): VTLLEQNPRWRLVPRGQAVNLRCILKNSQYPWMSWYQQDLQKQLQWLFTLRSPGDKEVKSLPGADYLATRVTDTELRLQVANMSQGRTLYCTCSADHSSYEQYFGPGTRLTVL.

In its sample, this clone was seen many times. Any gene name here is a mouse gene name. The CDR3 end falls 4 residues outside the read, so it is completed with the germline J gene. V is TRBV13-3 and J is TRBJ2-7; D is ambiguous. The CDR3 covers 14 residues. Germline CDR1 NNHDY, CDR2 SYVADS. With 0 bases removed from V and 0 bases from J, the gap between germline ends came to 7 bases. This CDR3 is CASSDVVISYEQYF. The covered CDR3 bases are TGTGCCAGCAGTGATGTGGTTATCTCCTAT.

On this clone: The germline and genes are mouse ones. The CDR3 goes on 4 residues after the read ends, and that part is filled in from the germline J gene. The chain employs TRBV1 and TRBJ2-4; 10 nucleotides line up with TRBD2. CDR1 and CDR2 (germline): NSQYPW, LRSPGD (reference sequence). J was trimmed by 2 bases and V by 3 bases; bases with no gene match: 5. This CDR3 has 16 amino acids. The covered CDR3 bases are TGCACCTGCAGTGCGAGACTGGGGGGCACTCAAAAC. Translation: CTCSARLGGTQN. The CDR3 as a whole reads CTCSARLGGTQNTLYF.

In its sample, this clone was seen a few times. The germline and genes are mouse ones. The read stops 4 residues short of the end of the CDR3; the missing end is completed from the germline J gene. The chain is built from TRBV13-3 and TRBJ2-2, with 12 positions matching TRBD2. The CDR3 length is 16 residues. Germline lookup yields CDR1 NNHDY and CDR2 SYVADS. Trimming cost V 2 bases and J 5 bases; bases outside gene matches: 4. The CDR3 is CASSEPGLGGTGQLYF. The CDR3 DNA, read in part, is TGTGCCAGCAGTGAGCCGGGACTGGGGGGTACCGGG.

This clone was seen repeatedly, ten times or more. Gene names follow the mouse nomenclature. The CDR3 end lies 4 residues beyond the end of the read and is filled in from the germline J gene. V usage is TRBV13-3 and J usage is TRBJ2-1; 8 bases line up with TRBD1. The V gene's germline CDR1 is NNHDY and CDR2 SYVADS. The length of the CDR3 is 14 residues. V dropped 6 bases and J dropped 3; count of bases not matched to a gene: 5. The part of the CDR3 DNA that was read is TGTGCCAGCACAGGGACAGGCTTCTATGCT. Its translation is CASTGTGFYA. The entire CDR3 sequence reads CASTGTGFYAEQFF.

As to this clone: The gene names given are mouse names. The CDR3 is cut off 4 residues early in the read; its end comes from the germline J gene. This chain uses TRBV13-2 with TRBJ1-4; D remains ambiguous. This CDR3 has 14 residues. Between the trimmed V and J ends, which lost 5 bases and 0 bases, there was a span of 8 bases. Germline V gene lookup returns CDR1 NNHNN and CDR2 SYGAGS (reference sequence). CDR3 bases read: TGTGCCAGCGGCACAAATTTTTCCAACGAA. Its translation: CASGTNFSNE. The entire CDR3 reads CASGTNFSNERLFF.

This clone was detected ten times or more. The listed genes are named as in mouse. The CDR3 bases that were read are TGTGCCAGCAGTGGGGGGACTGGGGGAAACTATGCT. Its translation is CASSGGTGGNYA. The whole CDR3 reads CASSGGTGGNYAEQFF. V is TRBV13-3 and J is TRBJ2-1; 11 nucleotides agree with TRBD2. The CDR3 is cut off 4 residues early in the read; its end comes from the germline J gene. The CDR3 sequence is 16 residues long. Germline CDR1 and CDR2: NNHDY and SYVADS. After removal of 3 bases from V and 1 base from J, the junction contained 3 bases not matched to a gene.

About this clone itself: The listed genes are named as in mouse. The CDR3 end falls 4 residues outside the read, so it is completed with the germline J gene. The rearrangement joins TRBV1 to TRBJ2-5; TRBD1 matches 10 bases. The CDR3 contains 14 residues. The V gene's germline CDR1 is NSQYPW and CDR2 LRSPGD (reference sequence). The CDR3: CTCSDDRGQDTQYF. The sequenced CDR3 bases are TGCACCTGCAGTGATGACAGGGGGCAGGAC. The full variable domain, rest sourced from reference TRBV1 and TRBJ2-5, is VTLLEQNPRWRLVPRGQAVNLRCILKNSQYPWMSWYQQDLQKQLQWLFTLRSPGDKEVKSLPGADYLATRVTDTELRLQVANMSQGRTLYCTCSDDRGQDTQYFGPGTRLLVL.